One and the same sample provided the 12 T cell receptor beta chains below, sequenced in a study of shared clonotypes between healthy human individuals. The repertoire was sequenced with immunoSEQ multiplex PCR; TCRdb's copy has only in-frame clones and lacks some. Among hundreds of thousands of clones listed, more than 95% were seen once. What was sequenced was naive CD4+ T cells sorted from blood. The subset was: CD45RA+ positively selected. These TCRs come from a woman in her 30s in good health.

The V call is TRBV6-1, the J call TRBJ1-5; 8 bases align to TRBD1. J gave up 2 bases and V 7 bases, and 7 bases lay outside the gene matches. Germline V lookup: CDR1 MNHNS, CDR2 SASEGT. CDR3 length: 15 residues. CDR3 DNA: TGTGCCAGCACTTCGAACAGGGGGGGCAATCAGCCCCAGCATTTT. Translation: CASTSNRGGNQPQHF.

This chain joins TRBV29-1 and TRBJ2-7; D is uncertain. The CDR3 sequence is 10 residues long. The germline V gene encodes CDR1 SQVTM and CDR2 ANQGSEA. V lost 6 bases and J 4 bases, leaving 7 bases between the germline ends. The CDR3 region is CSVLSYEQYF. The DNA of the CDR3 is TGCAGCGTCTTATCTTACGAGCAGTACTTC.

This clone has only one observation. The V gene is TRBV27, the J gene TRBJ2-3; D is unclear. The germline gives CDR1 MNHEY, CDR2 SMNVEV (reference sequence). The CDR3 consists of 15 residues. Deletions cut 4 bases from V and 0 bases from J, with 11 bases between. CDR3 region: CASSYRLTSTDTQYF. The CDR3 DNA sequence: TGTGCCAGCAGTTACCGACTGACGAGCACAGATACGCAGTATTTT.

The V call is TRBV27, the J call TRBJ2-1; a weak D match, TRBD1 (5 bases). Trimming cost V 0 bases and J 3 bases, with 9 bases left between them. The length of the CDR3 is 15 residues. Looked up from germline, CDR1 is MNHEY and CDR2 is SMNVEV (reference sequence). This CDR3 reads CASSLSPQGYNEQFF. DNA for the CDR3: TGTGCCAGCAGTTTATCCCCCCAGGGCTACAATGAGCAGTTCTTC.

The gene calls are TRBV28 and TRBJ2-5; D is unclear. The germline CDR1 and CDR2 sequences are MDHEN and SYDVKM. This CDR3 spans 14 amino acids. The germline V and J ends were trimmed by 5 bases and 5 bases, with 15 bases remaining between them. This CDR3 is CASSAPFGLETQYF. As DNA, the CDR3 is TGTGCCAGCAGTGCCCCCTTTGGATTGGAGACCCAGTACTTC.

This clone was observed once. The chain links TRBV19 to TRBJ1-1; no clear D gene. Trimming removed 5 bases at V and 4 bases at J, with 11 bases between. Per the germline V gene, CDR1 is LNHDA and CDR2 is SQIVND (reference sequence). The CDR3 sequence is 13 residues long. CDR3 region: CASSAGGPTEAFF. Written as DNA, the CDR3 is TGTGCCAGTAGTGCCGGAGGTCCCACTGAAGCTTTCTTT.

This clone was seen only once. An end of the junction differs from the germline gene, which may be a read error. This rearrangement joins TRBV11-2 to TRBJ2-1; D may be TRBD1 (6 bases). Germline V CDR1 and CDR2: SGHAT, FQNNGV. This CDR3 is built from 14 residues. CDR3 nucleotides: TGTGCCAGCACCTTAAGGGACACATACAATGAGCAGTTCTTC. It codes for CASTLRDTYNEQFF.

This clone was seen once. The rearrangement uses TRBV2 and TRBJ1-4, with TRBD1 matching 9 bases. J lost 8 bases, V lost 7 bases, and 5 bases had no gene match. The CDR3 runs 13 residues. Germline CDR1 reads SNHLY; CDR2 reads FYNNEI. CDR3: CASIGQGREKLFF. CDR3 coding DNA: TGTGCCAGCATCGGACAGGGGCGAGAAAAACTGTTTTTT.

This clone was seen just once. The same CDR3 arises from other DNA sequences in this sample as well. The V and J genes are TRBV5-1 and TRBJ1-1; 9 bases fit TRBD1. The junction had 3 bases not matched to a gene; V was cut back by 0 bases and J by 6 bases. The CDR3 extends over 14 amino acids. Germline V gene data show CDR1 as SGHRS and CDR2 as YFSETQ. CDR3 nucleotide sequence: TGCGCCAGCAGCTTGGGAGACAGGGGGTCTGAAGCTTTCTTT. It encodes CASSLGDRGSEAFF.

The gene calls are TRBV11-3 and TRBJ1-5; 7 bases are a match to TRBD1. V lost 2 bases and J lost 3; bases outside the gene matches: 13. CDR3 length: 18 amino acids. Germline V gene sequence: CDR1 SGHNT, CDR2 YENEEA. CDR3 amino acids: CASSLWSQGGADNQPQHF. The CDR3 bases are TGTGCCAGCAGCTTATGGTCCCAGGGGGGGGCTGACAATCAGCCCCAGCATTTT.

The chain joins TRBV5-1 to TRBJ2-3; D gene uncertain. Germline CDR1 is SGHRS and CDR2 is YFSETQ. V shed 2 bases and J shed 0 bases, with 10 bases lying between them. The length of the CDR3 is 15 residues. The CDR3 sequence: CASSFAGVSTDTQYF. The CDR3 DNA sequence: TGCGCCAGCAGCTTTGCAGGAGTAAGCACAGATACGCAGTATTTT.

The genes are TRBV7-9 and TRBJ1-2; D gene ambiguous. The CDR3 is made up of 16 amino acids. The germline V gene has CDR1 SEHNR and CDR2 FQNEAQ (reference sequence). The V end was cut by 0 bases, the J end by 4 bases, with 15 bases between. DNA for the CDR3: TGTGCCAGCAGCTTAGCCCCCTACCAGGAGGCCTATGGCTACACCTTC. This encodes CASSLAPYQEAYGYTF.